Shown below are 27 T cell receptor beta chains from a single sample sequenced in a study of blood T cell repertoires in COVID-19. Measured with immunoSEQ multiplex PCR; TCRdb has only the in-frame clones, and not every one. The profile shows a few hundred thousand clones, 75% to 90% of them singletons. Specimen: peripheral blood. The origin of the receptors is a woman between 25 and 40 years old with COVID-19, enrolled during active disease.

The J gene is TRBJ2-3, the V gene TRBV5-1, with a tentative D call TRBD1 (5 bases). V lost 4 bases and J lost 2, with 14 bases in between. CDR1 and CDR2 (germline): SGHRS, YFSETQ. This CDR3 comprises 15 residues. The CDR3 DNA sequence: TGCGCCAGCAGCCCCGGACAATACTCCACAGATACGCAGTATTTT. Translated: CASSPGQYSTDTQYF.

The chain recombines TRBV18 with TRBJ1-5; 9 nucleotides align to TRBD1. Trimming took 2 bases from V and 5 from J; bases not matched to a gene: 4. This CDR3 has 15 residues. Germline-derived CDR1 and CDR2 are KGHSH and LQKENI. CDR3 coding DNA: TGTGCCAGCTCACCAGGGACAGGGCACCATCAGCCCCAGCATTTT. Its protein product is CASSPGTGHHQPQHF. Based on the CDR3 plus reference TRBV18 and TRBJ1-5, the full variable domain is NAGVMQNPRHLVRRRGQEARLRCSPMKGHSHVYWYRQLPEEGLKFMVYLQKENIIDESGMPKERFSAEFPKEGPSILRIQQVVRGDSAAYFCASSPGTGHHQPQHFGDGTRLSIL.

The rearrangement uses TRBV21-1 and TRBJ2-7; no check of the table's D call, TRBD1, against the DNA was made. TRBV21-1 is a recognized pseudogene. This CDR3 spans 14 amino acids. CDR3 DNA: TGTGCCAGCGGATACAGGGTAAAGGCCTACGAGCAGTACTTC. Protein: CASGYRVKAYEQYF.

The chain is built from TRBV19 and TRBJ1-2; possibly TRBD1 for D (5 bases). The germline gives CDR1 LNHDA, CDR2 SQIVND (reference sequence). The CDR3 covers 14 residues. V lost 5 bases and J 0 bases, leaving 10 bases between the germline ends. The CDR3 loop is CASSSLRANYGYTF. The CDR3 region has the DNA TGTGCCAGTAGTTCCCTCAGGGCTAACTATGGCTACACCTTC.

The rearrangement links TRBV6-5 to TRBJ1-1; 8 nucleotides match TRBD1. The CDR3 totals 13 residues. V was pared by 10 bases and J by 1 base, with 5 bases of the junction left unmatched. Germline CDR1 reads MNHEY; CDR2 reads SVGAGI. The CDR3 is CATTTGENTEAFF. CDR3 coding DNA: TGTGCCACCACGACAGGGGAGAACACTGAAGCTTTCTTT.

V gene TRBV3-1 (or the pseudogene TRBV3-2) combines with J gene TRBJ1-1; possible D gene TRBD1, 6 bases. V lost 6 bases and J 4 bases, leaving 15 bases between the germline ends. Germline lookup yields CDR1 LGHDT and CDR2 YNNKEL (reference sequence). The CDR3 has 14 amino acids. The CDR3 sequence: CASRRRGGTTEAFF. DNA of the CDR3: TGTGCCAGCAGACGACGAGGGGGAACCACTGAAGCTTTCTTT.

V and J are TRBV30 and TRBJ2-5; 9 nucleotides align to TRBD2. The CDR3 extends over 16 amino acids. V lost 1 base, J lost 5 bases, and 11 bases stayed unmatched. The germline V gene has CDR1 GTSNPN and CDR2 SVGIG (reference sequence). This chain's CDR3 is CAWSAESSGIMETQYF. As DNA, the CDR3 is TGTGCCTGGAGTGCTGAGTCTAGCGGGATCATGGAGACCCAGTACTTC. Full variable domain (remainder filled in from reference TRBV30 and TRBJ2-5): SQTIHQWPATLVQPVGSPLSLECTVEGTSNPNLYWYRQAAGRGLQLLFYSVGIGQISSEVPQNLSASRPQDRQFILSSKKLLLSDSGFYLCAWSAESSGIMETQYFGPGTRLLVL.

V is TRBV3-1 (or the pseudogene TRBV3-2) and J is TRBJ2-7, with TRBD1 matching 9 bases. With V trimmed by 2 bases and J by 3 bases, 5 bases remained unmatched. CDR1 and CDR2 (germline): LGHDT, YNNKEL (reference sequence). This CDR3 is built from 15 residues. CDR3 residues: CASSQQTGGGYEQYF. In nucleotides, the CDR3 is TGTGCCAGCAGCCAACAGACAGGGGGTGGCTACGAGCAGTACTTC.

This rearrangement joins TRBV19 to TRBJ2-7; D possibly corresponds to TRBD1 (5 bases). This CDR3 is 14 amino acids long. The V end was cut by 3 bases, the J end by 2 bases, with 11 bases between. Germline CDR1 and CDR2: LNHDA and SQIVND (reference sequence). The CDR3 spells CASSIRQGPYEQYF. The CDR3 DNA reads as TGTGCCAGTAGTATCCGGCAGGGCCCCTACGAGCAGTACTTC.

The chain couples TRBV30 to TRBJ1-2; D is undetermined. The V end was cut by 1 base, the J end by 8 bases, with 14 bases between. Germline CDR1 and CDR2: GTSNPN and SVGIG (reference sequence). The CDR3 has 13 residues. CDR3: CAWSDGDRRGYTF. The CDR3 DNA is TGTGCCTGGAGTGACGGAGATAGGAGGGGCTACACCTTC.

The chain couples TRBV3-1 (or the pseudogene TRBV3-2) to TRBJ2-7; D possibly corresponds to TRBD2 (5 bases). This CDR3 contains 11 residues. Germline V gene data show CDR1 as LGHDT and CDR2 as YNNKEL (reference sequence). V lost 1 base, J lost 7 bases, and 5 bases lay in between. The CDR3 sequence is CASSQGTEQYF. CDR3 DNA sequence: TGTGCCAGCAGCCAAGGGACTGAGCAGTACTTC.

The gene calls are TRBV28 and TRBJ1-5; TRBD1 is a possible D gene (5 bases). Trimming took off 6 bases at V and 1 base at J, with 10 bases between the two ends. The CDR3 is 14 amino acids. Looked up from germline, CDR1 is MDHEN and CDR2 is SYDVKM. Written as DNA, the CDR3 is TGTGCCAGCAGCAAACAGGCGAGCAATCAGCCCCAGCATTTT. This encodes CASSKQASNQPQHF.

The V call is TRBV25-1, the J call TRBJ1-1; D gene unclear. V was shortened by 6 bases and J by 2 bases, with 13 bases between the two germline ends. Germline V lookup: CDR1 MGHDK, CDR2 SYGVNS. The CDR3 loop spans 14 amino acids. The CDR3 nucleotides are TGTGCCAGCAGACCAGGACTGACTAACACTGAAGCTTTCTTT. This sequence encodes CASRPGLTNTEAFF. The variable domain in full, with the rest retrieved from reference TRBV25-1 and TRBJ1-1, is EADIYQTPRYLVIGTGKKITLECSQTMGHDKMYWYQQDPGMELHLIHYSYGVNSTEKGDLSSESTVSRIRTEHFPLTLESARPSHTSQYLCASRPGLTNTEAFFGQGTRLTVV.

The chain couples TRBV6-6 to TRBJ2-2, with D tentatively TRBD2 (5 bases). In germline, CDR1 is MNHNY, CDR2 SVGAGI (reference sequence). The CDR3 has 13 residues. V dropped 10 bases and J dropped 3 bases, with 12 bases sitting between them. The CDR3 coding sequence is TGTGCCACGAAGGCGGGTGACACCGGGGAGCTGTTTTTT. This gives the protein CATKAGDTGELFF.

The chain uses TRBV30 and TRBJ2-3, with 11 bases lining up with TRBD1. V lost 8 bases and J lost 5; bases outside the gene matches: 6. Germline values: CDR1 GTSNPN, CDR2 SVGIG (reference sequence). This CDR3 comprises 13 residues. The CDR3 DNA reads as TGTGCCGGGGACAGGGGGAGAGGAGATACGCAGTATTTT. This gives the protein CAGDRGRGDTQYF.

The chain recombines TRBV15 with TRBJ1-2; a possible D gene is TRBD1 (6 bases). Germline V gives CDR1 LNHNV, CDR2 YYDKDF (reference sequence). The CDR3 loop spans 14 amino acids. V gave up 4 bases and J gave up 0 bases, with 9 bases separating them. The chain's CDR3 is CATSTGAANYGYTF. In nucleotides, the CDR3 is TGTGCCACCAGCACAGGGGCGGCTAACTATGGCTACACCTTC.

This chain links TRBV7-9 with TRBJ1-5; D unclear. Trimming took 1 base from V and 6 from J, leaving 7 bases between them. Per the germline V gene, CDR1 is SEHNR and CDR2 is FQNEAQ (reference sequence). The CDR3 loop spans 13 amino acids. In nucleotides, the CDR3 is TGTGCCAGCAGCTTAGTGGGAGGTCAGCCCCAGCATTTT. The encoded protein is CASSLVGGQPQHF.

The chain employs TRBV30 and TRBJ1-6; a weak D match, TRBD1 (5 bases). Trimming removed 7 bases at V and 5 bases at J, with 15 bases between. The CDR3 has 14 amino acids. The V gene's germline CDR1 is GTSNPN and CDR2 SVGIG (reference sequence). The CDR3 spells CAFKPGLNNSPLHF. The DNA for the CDR3 is TGTGCCTTCAAACCGGGACTGAATAATTCACCCCTCCACTTT. Full variable domain (outside the CDR3, taken from reference TRBV30 and TRBJ1-6): SQTIHQWPATLVQPVGSPLSLECTVEGTSNPNLYWYRQAAGRGLQLLFYSVGIGQISSEVPQNLSASRPQDRQFILSSKKLLLSDSGFYLCAFKPGLNNSPLHFGNGTRLTVT.

The chain is built from TRBV7-6 and TRBJ2-5; possible D gene TRBD2, 6 bases. V was shortened by 1 base and J by 0 bases, with 9 bases between the two germline ends. Germline lookup yields CDR1 SGHVS and CDR2 FNYEAQ. CDR3 length equals 15 residues. This CDR3 is CASSLGLEYQETQYF. CDR3 nucleotides: TGTGCCAGCAGCTTAGGACTAGAGTACCAAGAGACCCAGTACTTC.

The V call is TRBV5-4, the J call TRBJ2-4; 11 bases map to TRBD2. V lost 4 bases to trimming and J lost 6 bases; unmatched junction nucleotides: 3. There are 14 residues in the CDR3. Germline V CDR1 and CDR2: SGHNT, YYREEE (reference sequence). CDR3 residues: CASSAGLAGNIQYF. The CDR3 DNA reads as TGTGCCAGCAGCGCCGGACTAGCGGGAAACATTCAGTACTTC.

The rearrangement uses TRBV6-5 and TRBJ1-1, with D perhaps TRBD1 (5 bases). Germline values: CDR1 MNHEY, CDR2 SVGAGI. The CDR3 sequence is 13 residues long. Trimming left V 6 bases short and J 0 bases short, with 8 bases between. The CDR3 loop is CASRPGLNTEAFF. In nucleotides, the CDR3 is TGTGCCAGCAGGCCAGGGCTGAACACTGAAGCTTTCTTT.

The rearrangement joins TRBV6-6 to TRBJ2-7; 8 bases match TRBD1. The germline V gene encodes CDR1 MNHNY and CDR2 SVGAGI (reference sequence). This CDR3 spans 15 amino acids. The trim removed 4 bases at V and 7 bases at J, leaving 12 bases unmatched. CDR3 protein: CASSSDIDRGGEQYF. The CDR3 region has the DNA TGTGCCAGCAGTTCCGACATCGACAGGGGCGGAGAGCAGTACTTC.

The chain couples TRBV5-1 to TRBJ2-1; D perhaps matches TRBD2 (6 bases). Trimming cost V 0 bases and J 2 bases, with 12 bases left between them. The CDR3 covers 16 residues. Germline CDR1 reads SGHRS; CDR2 reads YFSETQ. CDR3 protein: CASSLAGAPPYNEQFF. The CDR3 region has the DNA TGCGCCAGCAGCTTGGCGGGAGCCCCTCCCTACAATGAGCAGTTCTTC.

The chain combines TRBV30 with TRBJ2-4; D remains ambiguous. V lost 4 bases and J 4 bases, leaving 5 bases between the germline ends. Per the germline V gene, CDR1 is GTSNPN and CDR2 is SVGIG (reference sequence). The CDR3 extends over 11 amino acids. The CDR3 coding sequence is TGTGCCTGGACGAGAAAAAACATTCAGTACTTC. Translating it yields CAWTRKNIQYF.

The chain employs TRBV15 and TRBJ2-2; maybe TRBD1 (6 bases). Between the trimmed V and J ends, which lost 0 bases and 7 bases, there was a span of 12 bases. The CDR3 has 15 amino acids. Germline V lookup: CDR1 LNHNV, CDR2 YYDKDF (reference sequence). This chain's CDR3 is CATSRDRGTGGELFF. The CDR3 DNA sequence: TGTGCCACCAGCAGAGACAGGGGAACAGGCGGGGAGCTGTTTTTT. The complete variable domain, with remaining parts taken from reference TRBV15 and TRBJ2-2, reads DAMVIQNPRYQVTQFGKPVTLSCSQTLNHNVMYWYQQKSSQAPKLLFHYYDKDFNNEADTPDNFQSRRPNTSFCFLDIRSPGLGDTAMYLCATSRDRGTGGELFFGEGSRLTVL.

The V gene is TRBV10-3, the J gene TRBJ1-1; TRBD1 is a possible D gene (6 bases). Germline loops: CDR1 ENHRY, CDR2 SYGVKD. Between the trimmed V and J ends, which lost 6 bases and 4 bases, there was a span of 12 bases. CDR3 size: 13 residues. CDR3 sequence reads: CAIREDRSTEAFF. CDR3 in DNA: TGTGCCATCAGGGAAGACAGGAGCACTGAAGCTTTCTTT.

The chain employs TRBV3-1 (or the pseudogene TRBV3-2) and TRBJ2-7, with TRBD2 matching 8 bases. V was clipped by 0 bases and J by 0 bases; unmatched bases: 4. From germline, CDR1 is LGHDT and CDR2 YNNKEL (reference sequence). The CDR3 is made up of 16 amino acids. Here the CDR3 DNA reads TGTGCCAGCAGCCAAGATTTGCGGGAGGCCTCCTACGAGCAGTACTTC. This encodes CASSQDLREASYEQYF.